This T cell receptor (beta chain) comes out of a study of blood T cell repertoires in COVID-19. Looking at the study overall: Material from acute and convalescent COVID-19 was sourced from the United States, Italy and Spain.

This study enrolled people aged 18 to 89 from about two dozen US geographic areas. Clinical history as reported by participants underpinned cohort assignment. CDR1 and CDR2 from the germline V gene are SGHAT and FQNNGV. This CDR3 is built from 12 residues. The V gene lost 10 bases and the J gene lost 3 bases, with 13 bases spanning the gap. Original processing methods: Cell counts per sample came from amplifying reference gene primers. The repertoire was sequenced with immunoSEQ multiplex PCR; TCRdb's copy has only in-frame clones and lacks some. V and J calls and clone size are copied from that table; D and trimming were computed from the DNA. The sample records 400,000 to 550,000 clones, roughly nine tenths being singletons.

The specimen sequenced was PBMCs or T cells enriched from blood (not recorded which). The rearrangement joins TRBV11-2 to TRBJ2-7; D call uncertain. The TCR originated in a young woman with acute COVID-19. CDR3 DNA: TGTGCCATTAAGACACCACGCTACGAGCAGTACTTC. This encodes CAIKTPRYEQYF.